A single sample gave rise to the 5 T cell receptor beta chains below, sequenced in a study of blood T cell repertoires in COVID-19 (dated by TCRdb to the early 2020s). The library was prepared using the immunoSEQ multiplex PCR assay. TCRdb stores this immuneACCESS table with in-frame sequences only. Part of the clones is absent; in the studies checked, under half of the shortfall reflects unresolved V genes, and no reason is known for the rest. Across this sample there are 110,000 or so clones, with 85% to 90% seen only once. Together, the top ten hold roughly a quarter of the sample. Specimen: peripheral blood. The source is a man between 65 and 85 years old with active or convalescent COVID-19.

This chain links TRBV7-9 with TRBJ1-4; D is perhaps TRBD1 (5 bases). The CDR3 is made up of 17 amino acids. Germline V gene data show CDR1 as SEHNR and CDR2 as FQNEAQ (reference sequence). Trimming removed 2 bases at V and 3 bases at J, with 16 bases between. In DNA, the CDR3 is TGTGCCAGCAGCTTAAGGGTACAGGTGGATTCTAATGAAAAACTGTTTTTT. It is translated as CASSLRVQVDSNEKLFF.

The chain combines TRBV11-2 with TRBJ1-6; TRBD1 matches at 7 bases. Germline V CDR1 and CDR2: SGHAT, FQNNGV. The ends lost 5 bases at V and 0 bases at J; junction bases unmatched: 13. The CDR3 covers 19 residues. The CDR3 DNA reads as TGTGCCAGCAGCAACCAGATATTGGGACAGAGCTCCTATAATTCACCCCTCCACTTT. Its translation: CASSNQILGQSSYNSPLHF.

The chain recombines TRBV18 with TRBJ1-2, with 10 nucleotides matching TRBD1. Looked up from germline, CDR1 is KGHSH and CDR2 is LQKENI. The V and J ends lost 3 bases and 7 bases, in that order; junction bases with no gene match: 8. CDR3 size: 15 residues. Here the CDR3 DNA reads TGTGCCAGCTCACCGATCCAGACAGGGGGCTTTGGCTACACCTTC. Protein: CASSPIQTGGFGYTF.

The chain links TRBV27 to TRBJ1-6; TRBD1 is a possible D gene (6 bases). V lost 5 bases, J lost 8 bases, and 16 bases lay in between. This CDR3 region has 15 residues. Per germline, CDR1 MNHEY and CDR2 SMNVEV (reference sequence). CDR3 amino acids: CASSALGPGDSPLHF. CDR3 bases: TGTGCCAGCAGTGCCCTAGGACCAGGGGATTCACCCCTCCACTTT.

This clone showed up just once. The rearrangement uses TRBV18 and TRBJ2-1; TRBD1 matches 7 bases. V was pared by 4 bases and J by 5 bases, with 2 bases of the junction left unmatched. CDR1 and CDR2 from the germline V gene are KGHSH and LQKENI. The CDR3 contains 13 residues. CDR3 in amino acids: CASSLTGNNEQFF. CDR3 bases: TGTGCCAGCTCACTGACAGGGAACAATGAGCAGTTCTTC.